This T cell receptor beta chain was sequenced during a study of shared clonotypes between healthy human individuals. Sequencing used immunoSEQ multiplex PCR; TCRdb keeps in-frame clones, though not all of them. This table has approximately 2.5 million clones, 90% to 95% appearing once. Looked up from germline, CDR1 is LNHDA and CDR2 is SQIVND (reference sequence). CDR3 length equals 16 residues. V lost 1 base to trimming and J lost 0 bases, with 10 bases between them. The TCR comes from a young man in good health. The specimen sequenced was naive CD4+ T cells sorted from blood. The subset denotes: CD45RA+ positively selected. The rearrangement joins TRBV19 to TRBJ1-3, with D uncertain. DNA for the CDR3: TGTGCCAGTAGTATAGTTTCATCAGGCTCTGGAAACACCATATATTTT. Amino acid sequence: CASSIVSSGSGNTIYF.